This is a list of T cell receptor beta chains from one sample in a study of T cell clonotyping in hematopoietic cell transplantation. Clones were sequenced by immunoSEQ multiplex PCR, and TCRdb holds only the in-frame ones, with some missing. Among approximately 6,600 clones listed, about 97% were seen once. This material consisted of peripheral blood mononuclear cells, taken before stem cell transplant. Receptors were obtained from a man between 65 and 85 years old with acute myeloid leukemia. Some clones in this sample may be carry-over from other donors' samples. Each CDR3 is given with its conserved first and last residue. D genes are given only for firm matches. Part of the rows lack a size; the others show once, few, many or a class for expanded clones.

clone size,V gene,D gene,J gene,CDR3 DNA,CDR3 protein
once,TRBV19,-,TRBJ1-3,TGTGCCAGCAACAGGGAATCTGGAAACACCATATATTTT,CASNRESGNTIYF
-,TRBV10-3,-,TRBJ2-2,TGTGCCATCGGTAATGAAATCGGGGAGCTGTTTTTT,CAIGNEIGELFF
-,TRBV7-8,-,TRBJ2-3,TGTGCCAGCAGCTTAGCCCGGGGAGATACGCAGTATTTT,CASSLARGDTQYF
once,TRBV11-3,-,TRBJ2-7,TGTGCCAGCAGCTCCTTGCACGGACCCTACGAGCAGTACTTC,CASSSLHGPYEQYF
-,TRBV5-6,-,TRBJ2-7,TGTGCCAGCAGCCGAGACGGATACGAGCAGTACTTC,CASSRDGYEQYF
-,TRBV19,-,TRBJ1-5,TGTGCCAGTAGTTTGGACGGGCATCAGCCCCAGCATTTT,CASSLDGHQPQHF
-,TRBV6-5,-,TRBJ2-7,TGTGCCACCCGTCAAAGAGGGACGTGGACCTACGAGCAGTACTTC,CATRQRGTWTYEQYF
-,TRBV19,TRBD1,TRBJ2-5,TGTGCCAGTAGTATAGATCGACAGGGTCCTGAGACCCAGTACTTC,CASSIDRQGPETQYF
-,TRBV5-6,-,TRBJ1-3,TGTGCCAGCAGCCTCCGGTGGGGGGCGGAAGGAAACACCATATATTTT,CASSLRWGAEGNTIYF
-,TRBV7-2,TRBD2,TRBJ2-1,TGTGCCAGCAGCCCTCGGGGACTAGCGGGATTACAGTTCTTC,CASSPRGLAGLQFF
-,TRBV28,TRBD1,TRBJ2-2,TGTGCCAGCAGTCGGGACAGCGCGAACACCGGGGAGCTGTTTTTT,CASSRDSANTGELFF
few,TRBV15,TRBD1,TRBJ1-5,TGTGCCACCAGCAGTGACGCAGGGGGCGATCAGCCCCAGCATTTT,CATSSDAGGDQPQHF
-,TRBV5-4,-,TRBJ2-7,TGTGCCAGCAGCCAGGGGCCACCCTACGAGCAGTACTTC,CASSQGPPYEQYF
-,TRBV7-2,-,TRBJ2-7,TGTGCCAGCAGCCCGGGATACGAGCAGTACTTC,CASSPGYEQYF
-,TRBV15,TRBD2,TRBJ2-5,TGTGCCACCAGCAGAGGAACCTTTAGCGGGAAGCAAGAGACCCAGTACTTC,CATSRGTFSGKQETQYF
-,TRBV5-1,-,TRBJ1-5,TGCGCCAGCAGCTTGAGAGGGGATCAGCCCCAGCATTTT,CASSLRGDQPQHF
-,TRBV4-1,TRBD1,TRBJ1-5,TGCGCCAGCAGCCAAACCCCAGGGGGCGCCTGGCAGCCCCAGCATTTT,CASSQTPGGAWQPQHF
-,TRBV19,TRBD1,TRBJ2-3,TGTGCCAGTAGTATGAATTGGGACAGGGGCACAGATACGCAGTATTTT,CASSMNWDRGTDTQYF
-,TRBV10-3,TRBD2,TRBJ2-3,TGTGCCCCTTGCAGGACTAGCGGGAACACAGATACGCAGTATTTT,CAPCRTSGNTDTQYF
once,TRBV11-2,-,TRBJ1-1,TGTGCCAGCAGCTTAGAGCGGGGAGCGGGCGAAGCTTTCTTT,CASSLERGAGEAFF
-,TRBV5-1,-,TRBJ1-1,TGCGCCAGCCAGGCAGGCGTAAACACTGAAGCTTTCTTT,CASQAGVNTEAFF
-,TRBV7-3,TRBD2,TRBJ2-1,TGTGCCAGCAATAACCCGGGACTAGCCGACAATGAGCAGTTCTTC,CASNNPGLADNEQFF
-,TRBV6-5,TRBD1,TRBJ1-2,TGTGCCAGCAGTTTCCTACAGGGGGCGATTGATGGCTACACCTTC,CASSFLQGAIDGYTF
-,TRBV7-9,TRBD1,TRBJ2-5,TGTGCCAGCAGCTCCCAGACAGGGTCCCAAGAGACCCAGTACTTC,CASSSQTGSQETQYF
-,TRBV30,TRBD1,TRBJ1-4,TGTGCCTGGAGCGCCGGGACAGATTATGAAAAACTGTTTTTT,CAWSAGTDYEKLFF
-,TRBV5-6,TRBD1,TRBJ2-7,TGTGCCAGCAGCCCCGGGACAGGGGCGGGCTACGAGCAGTACTTC,CASSPGTGAGYEQYF
-,TRBV30,-,TRBJ2-3,TGTGCCTGGAGGGAAACAGGGAGATTTTCAGGCACGCAGTATTTT,CAWRETGRFSGTQYF
few,TRBV29-1,-,TRBJ1-4,TGCAGCGTTCTTGTCAGTGGTAATGAAAAACTGTTTTTT,CSVLVSGNEKLFF
-,TRBV7-8,TRBD2,TRBJ2-5,TGTGCCAGCAGCTCCCCGGGGGGGGGCGAGACCCAGTACTTC,CASSSPGGGETQYF
-,TRBV30,-,TRBJ1-6,TGTGCCTGGAGATCTACTTTTGGGTCACCCCTCCACTTT,CAWRSTFGSPLHF
-,TRBV9,-,TRBJ2-7,TGTGCCAGCAGCGTAGACGGGGACTCCACCTACGAGCAGTACTTC,CASSVDGDSTYEQYF
-,TRBV30,TRBD1,TRBJ1-4,TGTGCCTATAGGGACAGGGGGGGAGAAAAACTGTTTTTT,CAYRDRGGEKLFF
-,TRBV7-2,-,TRBJ1-5,TGTGCCAGCAGCTTAGATCTTCAGCCCCAGCATTTT,CASSLDLQPQHF
-,TRBV28,-,TRBJ1-4,TGTGCCAGCAGTTTATTAGGGCAGGGTAATGAAAAACTGTTTTTT,CASSLLGQGNEKLFF
-,TRBV7-9,TRBD1,TRBJ1-5,TGTGCCAGCAGCAAGGGGACAGACACCATCAATCAGCCCCAGCATTTT,CASSKGTDTINQPQHF
-,TRBV30,TRBD1,TRBJ1-1,TGTGCCTGGACTCCTACAGGGGCCACTGAAGCTTTCTTT,CAWTPTGATEAFF
-,TRBV4-3,-,TRBJ2-7,TGCGCCAGCAGCCCGGGACGGAACTCCTACGAGCAGTACTTC,CASSPGRNSYEQYF
-,TRBV19,-,TRBJ2-6,TGTGCCAGTCGACCCTACCGGGGTTCTGGGGCCAACGTCCTGACTTTC,CASRPYRGSGANVLTF
-,TRBV19,-,TRBJ2-3,TGTGCCAGTAGTATAGACGACGATAACACAGATACGCAGTATTTT,CASSIDDDNTDTQYF
once,TRBV6-1,-,TRBJ2-5,TGTGCCAGCAGTGAAGCACGAGGCCAAGAGACCCAGTACTTC,CASSEARGQETQYF
-,TRBV11-3,TRBD2,TRBJ2-1,TGTGCCAGCAGCTTGTGGACTAGCGGGAGAGGTGAGCAGTTCTTC,CASSLWTSGRGEQFF